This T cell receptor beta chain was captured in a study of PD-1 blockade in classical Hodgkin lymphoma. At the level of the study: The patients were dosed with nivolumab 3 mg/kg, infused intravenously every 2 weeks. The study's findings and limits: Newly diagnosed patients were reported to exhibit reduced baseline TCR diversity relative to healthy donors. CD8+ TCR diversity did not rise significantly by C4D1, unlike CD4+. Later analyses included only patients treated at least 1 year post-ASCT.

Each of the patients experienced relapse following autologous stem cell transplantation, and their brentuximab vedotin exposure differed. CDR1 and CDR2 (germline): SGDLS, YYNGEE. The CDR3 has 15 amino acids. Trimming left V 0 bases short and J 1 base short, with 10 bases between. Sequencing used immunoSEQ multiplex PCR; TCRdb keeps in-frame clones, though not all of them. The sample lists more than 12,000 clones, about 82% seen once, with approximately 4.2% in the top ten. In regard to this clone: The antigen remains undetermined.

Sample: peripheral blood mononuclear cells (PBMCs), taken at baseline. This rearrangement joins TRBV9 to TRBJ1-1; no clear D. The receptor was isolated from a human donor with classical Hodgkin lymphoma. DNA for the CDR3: TGTGCCAGCAGCGTAGGTTCGGCAACGAACACTGAAGCTTTCTTT. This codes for CASSVGSATNTEAFF.